This TCR beta chain was recorded in a study of early T cells in non-severe SARS-CoV-2 infection (dated by TCRdb to about 2021). Looking at the study overall: Because TCR sequencing relied on bulk RNA taken from unsorted whole blood, pairing of alpha and beta chains was not possible.

On this clonotype: The specificity of this receptor is unknown. Base-call qualities are not available, and no considerably larger clone is one nucleotide away.

V loses 3 bases, J loses 1 base, and the germline ends lie 12 bases apart. The germline V gene (reference sequence) gives CDR1 as DFQATT and CDR2 as SNEGSKA. The CDR3, from cysteine to phenylalanine, totals 14 residues. The entry retains the CDR3 DNA only, 42 bases that are in frame from base 1. Overall study results and their limits: VDJdb matching was skewed toward anti-spike CD8 responses, so virus-specific expansions were likely underestimated and private and CD4 specificities were missed.

The protocol used for the library was 5' RACE. The instrument given in TCRdb is NextSeq 500. Unique molecular identifiers were attached to individual cDNA molecules in the TCR library protocol so that sequencing error and PCR bias could be corrected. TCR alpha and beta chains were both sequenced, and the abundances of alpha and beta sequences in each sample were closely correlated with each other. The authors' pipeline ran thus. Decombinator V4 was used to perform V gene, J gene and CDR3 annotation of TCR sequences. Expanded TCRs were defined as changing significantly between any two time points under a Poisson model with p below 0.0001. Abundances of TCRs were expressed as counts per million after normalisation to the total number of TCRs sequenced in each sample. TRAV1-2 paired with TRAJ12, TRAJ20 or TRAJ33 defined MAIT TCRs, while TRAV10 paired with TRAJ18 defined iNKT TCRs. VDJdb, accessed 1 November 2021, was searched for CMV, EBV and SARS-CoV-2 annotated TCRs, excluding TCRs annotated for multiple antigens. TCRdb reran the public reads through fastp at Q25 and MiXCR, keeping productive beta chains. Each record represents a unique CDR3 protein, reported with the most common genes and DNA among its rows. It is TCRdb's table, rather than the study itself, that gives the V and J calls and clone size. The sample table records 55,000 to 65,000 distinct CDR3 sequences; 10% to 15% of these occur just once. About 1.3% of the sample is in the top ten clones.

Set within a cohort of healthcare workers in London, UK, this nested case-control study involved weekly PCR testing of nasopharyngeal swabs along with blood sampling. Healthcare workers were enrolled in the week of the UK lockdown, from 23 to 31 March 2020, and were followed every week for up to roughly 15 weeks. The input for sequencing was whole blood, taken at baseline. This TCR derives from an adult who was a healthcare worker with PCR-confirmed SARS-CoV-2 infection or an uninfected control (not recorded which). The chain was built from TRBV20-1 and TRBJ1-1; the D gene remains uncertain. The DNA reads TGCAGTGCTAGTCAGCCACGGGGGAACACTGAAGCTTTCTTT. This translates into CSASQPRGNTEAFF.